What follows are 17 T cell receptor beta chains derived from one specimen sequenced in a study of spatial heterogeneity in lung cancer. Findings of the study overall: Mutation counts in tumors were tracked by counts of expanded intratumoral alpha and beta TCRs.

Time point denoted: sample taken at primary tumor resection. MiXCR, applied by TCRdb to the 5' RACE reads, yields one record per CDR3 protein. The sample comprises nearly 10,000 distinct CDR3 sequences, about 6% of which are singletons, and around 9.1% rests with the top ten. No antigen has been identified for these receptors. The source was lung tumor tissue, collected at surgery. These receptors came from a male donor with early-stage non-small cell lung cancer.

As for this clonotype: Because the library targeted alpha chains, this beta chain is an off-target read whose size means little. This chain links TRBV29-1 with TRBJ2-5; a weak D match, TRBD1 (6 bases). Trimming cost V 6 bases and J 3 bases, with 11 bases left between them. This CDR3 region has 12 residues. From germline, CDR1 is SQVTM and CDR2 ANQGSEA. CDR3 nucleotide sequence: TGCAGCGTCAGGGGAGTTGAAGAGACCCAGTACTTC. Translated, it gives CSVRGVEETQYF.

This clonotype was found many times. A library prepared for alpha chains yielded this beta chain as an off-target read; its size is of little meaning. The V gene is TRBV12-3 or TRBV12-4, the J gene TRBJ1-2, with a weak D call TRBD1 (5 bases). V was clipped by 5 bases and J by 4 bases, with 11 bases between them. The CDR3 length is 13 residues. The CDR3 nucleotides are TGTGCCAGCAGTCCGGGGGGGATCTATGGCTACACCTTC. Protein sequence: CASSPGGIYGYTF.

This clonotype is judged medium-sized. This beta chain slipped into a library made for alpha chains as a stray read, so its size is not meaningful. The rearrangement uses TRBV11-2 and TRBJ2-5; 11 nucleotides agree with TRBD2. The V gene end was trimmed by 5 bases and the J gene end by 2 bases; junction bases not matched to a gene: 7. Germline CDR1 reads SGHAT; CDR2 reads FQNNGV. The CDR3 has 16 residues. The CDR3 protein is CASSPGTSGTQETQYF. The CDR3 bases are TGTGCCAGCAGCCCCGGGACTAGCGGCACTCAAGAGACCCAGTACTTC. Together with reference TRBV11-2 and TRBJ2-5, the CDR3 gives the full variable domain: EAGVAQSPRYKIIEKRQSVAFWCNPISGHATLYWYQQILGQGPKLLIQFQNNGVVDDSQLPKDRFSAERLKGVDSTLKIQPAKLEDSAVYLCASSPGTSGTQETQYFGPGTRLLVL.

This clonotype was recorded many times. Little can be read into the size of this beta chain, an off-target read in a library designed for alpha chains. The CDR3: CASSYSGDRIQYF. The CDR3, as DNA: TGTGCCAGCAGTTACTCCGGGGACCGCATTCAGTACTTC. The V and J genes are TRBV6-2 or TRBV6-3 and TRBJ2-4, with D perhaps given as TRBD1 or TRBD2 (5 bases each). Germline V gives CDR1 MNHEY, CDR2 SVGEGT. V lost 0 bases and J lost 9, with 9 bases in between. The CDR3 has 13 residues.

This clonotype was counted many times. The library was built for alpha chains, so this beta chain is an off-target read and its size means little. J is TRBJ1-1 and V is TRBV28, with unresolved D. Germline CDR1 is MDHEN and CDR2 is SYDVKM. V dropped 7 bases and J dropped 0 bases, with 9 bases sitting between them. The CDR3 contains 13 residues. The CDR3 DNA reads TGTGCCAGCATACAGTTCATGAACACTGAAGCTTTCTTT. Translating it yields CASIQFMNTEAFF.

Judged by abundance, this clonotype is medium-sized. A library prepared for alpha chains yielded this beta chain as an off-target read; its size is of little meaning. The V and J genes are TRBV28 and TRBJ1-6; D unresolved. The germline V gene encodes CDR1 MDHEN and CDR2 SYDVKM. The CDR3 spans 17 residues. V lost 2 bases and J lost 2, with 13 bases in between. For the CDR3, the DNA is TGTGCCAGCAGTTTACCGTCCTGGGGAACCTATAATTCACCCCTCCACTTT. Translation gives CASSLPSWGTYNSPLHF.

This clonotype was counted at least ten times. The library was designed around alpha chains, so this beta chain is a stray read whose abundance carries little weight. This chain uses TRBV7-2 with TRBJ1-2, with 10 nucleotides matching TRBD1. CDR1 and CDR2 (germline): SGHTA, FQGNSA. With 5 bases clipped from V and 3 bases from J, the junction kept 12 bases outside the gene matches. The length of the CDR3 is 17 residues. In nucleotides, the CDR3 is TGTGCCAGCAGCCCCGGGACAGGGGTGGCGCGGTACTATGGCTACACCTTC. It specifies CASSPGTGVARYYGYTF.

This clonotype was observed a single time. This beta chain came through as a stray read in a library set up for alpha chains, and its size says little. The V and J genes are TRBV9 and TRBJ1-6; no definite D call. Looked up from germline, CDR1 is SGDLS and CDR2 is YYNGEE. Trimming stripped 0 bases from V and 7 bases from J, with 14 bases between. The CDR3 is 16 residues long. CDR3 sequence (DNA): TGTGCCAGCAGCGTAGGGAGAACGGAGAGAAATTCACCCCTCCACTTT. Protein: CASSVGRTERNSPLHF.

In this sample, this clonotype turned up many times. This beta chain is a stray sequence in a library constructed for alpha chains; its clone size is not meaningful. The rearrangement joins TRBV25-1 to TRBJ1-4, with 9 bases matching TRBD1. CDR3 length: 15 residues. Germline V gene lookup returns CDR1 MGHDK and CDR2 SYGVNS. The CDR3, as DNA: TGTGTAGGAACAGGGGGCCTGGGAACTAATGAAAAACTGTTTTTT. Translated: CVGTGGLGTNEKLFF.

This clonotype was counted at least ten times. This beta chain was picked up by a library intended for alpha chains and is off target, so its count carries little meaning. The chain employs TRBV19 and TRBJ2-3; no reliable D call. The CDR3 has 14 amino acids. Germline CDR1 LNHDA, CDR2 SQIVND (reference sequence). V lost 5 bases to trimming and J lost 1 base, with 10 bases between them. The CDR3 DNA is TGTGCCAGTAGTCAGTCACGGCGCACAGATACGCAGTATTTT. This gives the protein CASSQSRRTDTQYF.

As to this clonotype: For a library built for alpha chains, this beta chain is a stray read; little rests on its size. The chain carries TRBV18 and TRBJ2-7; 10 nucleotides agree with TRBD1. This CDR3 contains 13 residues. With V trimmed by 3 bases and J by 10 bases, 6 bases remained unmatched. Germline CDR1 KGHSH, CDR2 LQKENI. CDR3 DNA: TGTGCCAGCTCACCCGGGACAGGGGACAGCCAGTACTTC. Translating it yields CASSPGTGDSQYF. The full variable domain, its missing parts supplied by reference TRBV18 and TRBJ2-7, is NAGVMQNPRHLVRRRGQEARLRCSPMKGHSHVYWYRQLPEEGLKFMVYLQKENIIDESGMPKERFSAEFPKEGPSILRIQQVVRGDSAAYFCASSPGTGDSQYFGPGTRLTVT.

Ten or more counts support this clonotype. As an off-target read in a library built for alpha chains, this beta chain has a frequency of little significance. The chain employs TRBV12-3 or TRBV12-4 and TRBJ1-1; D is possibly TRBD1 (5 bases). The CDR3 consists of 16 residues. Deletions cut 6 bases from V and 3 bases from J, with 20 bases between. The CDR3 nucleotides read TGTGCCAGCAGCTACACACCCCTGGGCAGGGACACTGAAGCTTTCTTT. It yields the protein CASSYTPLGRDTEAFF.

A word on this clonotype: Because the library targeted alpha chains, this beta chain is an off-target read whose size means little. This chain connects TRBV7-2 to TRBJ2-5, with no clear D. The CDR3 runs to 12 residues. Germline loops: CDR1 SGHTA, CDR2 FQGNSA. The V and J ends lost 5 bases and 4 bases respectively, with 8 bases between them. In nucleotides, the CDR3 is TGTGCCAGCAGCCCCCAATTAGAGACCCAGTACTTC. It yields the protein CASSPQLETQYF.

This clonotype has ten or more counts. A library made for alpha chains picked up this beta chain off target, so its size means little. The rearrangement joins TRBV7-6 to TRBJ1-2; weak D call: TRBD1 (5 bases). From germline, CDR1 is SGHVS and CDR2 FNYEAQ. The CDR3 is made up of 15 amino acids. V was clipped by 0 bases and J by 0 bases, with 8 bases between them. The CDR3 nucleotides are TGTGCCAGCAGCTTAGCGCCAGGGCCTAACTATGGCTACACCTTC. Its translation: CASSLAPGPNYGYTF.

This clonotype was counted ten times or more. This beta chain is an unintended read in a library built for alpha chains; its size means little. The chain is built from TRBV2 and TRBJ1-5; D is ambiguous. CDR3 length equals 14 residues. Trimming left V 3 bases short and J 3 bases short, with 9 bases between. The V gene's germline CDR1 is SNHLY and CDR2 FYNNEI. In nucleotides, the CDR3 is TGTGCCAGCAGTGATATGGGGAACAATCAGCCCCAGCATTTT. Protein: CASSDMGNNQPQHF.

Worth noting for this clonotype: For a library built for alpha chains, this beta chain is a stray read; little rests on its size. The gene calls are TRBV6-2 or TRBV6-3 and TRBJ2-3; D may be TRBD2 (6 bases). The CDR3 extends over 16 amino acids. The V and J ends lost 0 bases and 6 bases respectively, with 16 bases between them. Germline V gene sequence: CDR1 MNHEY, CDR2 SVGEGT. The CDR3 is CASSYSSPGGGDTQYF. CDR3 nucleotides: TGTGCCAGCAGTTACTCGTCTCCCGGGGGAGGTGATACGCAGTATTTT.

By share of the sample, this clonotype is medium-sized. For a library built for alpha chains, this beta chain is a stray read; little rests on its size. This chain joins TRBV20-1 and TRBJ1-1; TRBD1 might be the D (6 bases). The germline V gene encodes CDR1 DFQATT and CDR2 SNEGSKA (reference sequence). There are 13 residues in the CDR3. Trimming stripped 5 bases from V and 8 bases from J, with 18 bases between. The CDR3 DNA reads as TGCAGTGCTCCCGGGGGCGTAGGGAAAGAAGCTTTCTTT. It encodes CSAPGGVGKEAFF.